These T cell receptor beta chains were read from a single sample in a study of cytotoxic CD8 clonotypes in ibrutinib-treated CLL. The repertoire was sequenced with immunoSEQ multiplex PCR; TCRdb's copy has only in-frame clones and lacks some. The repertoire has over 100,000 clones, approximately 58% of them found once; the top ten carry about 40%. This specimen consisted of PBMCs, obtained after 24 months of ibrutinib treatment. The receptors were gathered from a human donor with chronic lymphocytic leukemia. Both conserved end residues are part of each CDR3. The order of the fields is V gene, clone size, J gene, D gene, CDR3 DNA, CDR3 protein. A D gene is named only where the DNA matches it firmly. Size is omitted from some rows. Given values are once, few, many or a class for expanded clones.

TRBV5-1	-	TRBJ2-2	TRBD1	TGCGCCAGCAGCTTGGGGGACAGGCTACCGAACACCGGGGAGCTGTTTTTT	CASSLGDRLPNTGELFF
TRBV5-4	once	TRBJ1-3	-	TGTGCCAGCAGCTTGTACGGGACTGGGGGAAACACCATATATTTT	CASSLYGTGGNTIYF
TRBV7-6	-	TRBJ1-2	-	TGTGCCAGCAGCCCTTTGACAGGATCATCGGGTGGCTACACCTTC	CASSPLTGSSGGYTF
TRBV5-1	-	TRBJ1-1	TRBD1	TGCGCCAGCAGCCAACCCGAACGACAGGGTGAAGCTTTCTTT	CASSQPERQGEAFF
TRBV5-1	-	TRBJ2-2	-	TGCGCCAGCAGCTCACCGGTGGACACCGGGGAGCTGTTTTTT	CASSSPVDTGELFF
TRBV5-1	few	TRBJ1-2	TRBD1	TGCGCCAGCCAAACAGGGGACAGGTTCTACACCTTC	CASQTGDRFYTF
TRBV25-1	-	TRBJ1-1	TRBD1	TGTGCCAGCAGTCCCCTATCCCAGGGGGCCGCTGAAGCTTTCTTT	CASSPLSQGAAEAFF
TRBV29-1	-	TRBJ1-2	TRBD1	TGCAGCGCCAAAGGACAGGGGGCTTTTGGCTACACCTTC	CSAKGQGAFGYTF
TRBV27	-	TRBJ2-1	-	TGTGCCAGCAGTTTGGGGGTTTCCTACAATGAGCAGTTCTTC	CASSLGVSYNEQFF
TRBV7-2	-	TRBJ2-7	-	TGTGCCAGCAGTGCCGGGACTGGAACCTACGAGCAGTACTTC	CASSAGTGTYEQYF
TRBV30	-	TRBJ1-1	TRBD1	TGTGCCTGGAGCCGGGGGACAGCGGCTTTCTTT	CAWSRGTAAFF
TRBV27	-	TRBJ2-4	-	TGTGCCAGCAGCGCCAACGCTCAGGGACCCAAAAACATTCAGTACTTC	CASSANAQGPKNIQYF
TRBV12-5	-	TRBJ1-5	-	TGTGCTAGTGGACAAAGGACAAATCTAGGCAATCAGCCCCAGCATTTT	CASGQRTNLGNQPQHF
TRBV5-1	-	TRBJ2-5	-	TGCGCCAGCAGCCCTGGAAGGGAGCAAGAGACCCAGTACTTC	CASSPGREQETQYF
TRBV18	-	TRBJ1-2	-	TGTGCCAGCTCACCGGCAACTAACTATGGCTACACCTTC	CASSPATNYGYTF
TRBV25-1	-	TRBJ2-5	-	TGTGCCAGCAGTGTGGCAGGAGGCGGGGAGACCCAGTACTTC	CASSVAGGGETQYF
TRBV29-1	-	TRBJ2-7	-	TGCAGCGTTGAAGGGTGGTCGGACGAGCAGTACTTC	CSVEGWSDEQYF
TRBV10-1	few	TRBJ2-5	TRBD1	TGCGCCAGCAGTGAAGTTCAGGGGGCTTTGGAGACCCAGTACTTC	CASSEVQGALETQYF
TRBV5-8	few	TRBJ1-5	-	TGTGCCAGCAGCTTGACCACCGGGCCGAATCAGCCCCAGCATTTT	CASSLTTGPNQPQHF
TRBV7-8	-	TRBJ1-1	-	TGTGCCAGCAGCTTATTCGGGGGCGGTGGCACTGAAGCTTTCTTT	CASSLFGGGGTEAFF
TRBV27	few	TRBJ2-7	-	TGTGCCAGCAGTTTAGGGGGCGGGCTAACCACCTACGAGCAGTACTTC	CASSLGGGLTTYEQYF
TRBV5-7	once	TRBJ1-1	-	TGTGCCAGCAGCTTGGTAGAAGGGAGACAGAACACTGAAGCTTTCTTT	CASSLVEGRQNTEAFF
TRBV30	-	TRBJ2-1	-	TGTGCCTGGAGCGGGGCGGGGAATGAGCAGTTCTTC	CAWSGAGNEQFF
TRBV7-2	-	TRBJ2-1	-	TGTGCCAGCAGCTTATCGCTGATAGGGTCCACGCCGGAGCAGTTCTTC	CASSLSLIGSTPEQFF
TRBV12-5	-	TRBJ2-3	-	TGTGCTAGTGGTGGGACGGGGACGCAGTATTTT	CASGGTGTQYF
TRBV5-6	-	TRBJ1-3	TRBD1	TGTGCCAGCAGCAAAAAAGGACAGGTTTTGGGAAACACCATATATTTT	CASSKKGQVLGNTIYF
TRBV6-4	few	TRBJ1-5	-	TGTGCCAGCATCGGACTCAGATTCAGCAATCAGCCCCAGCATTTT	CASIGLRFSNQPQHF
TRBV30	-	TRBJ1-3	-	TGTGCCTGGGTATCAGGGGACAACTCTGGAAACACCATATATTTT	CAWVSGDNSGNTIYF
TRBV5-8	-	TRBJ1-6	-	TGTGCCAGCAGCTTGGCCCTTCGGGACTCACCCCTCCACTTT	CASSLALRDSPLHF
TRBV25-1	-	TRBJ2-5	-	TGTGCCAGCAGTCTCAAGGAGGGGGAGAGGGAGACCCAGTACTTC	CASSLKEGERETQYF
TRBV5-1	-	TRBJ1-1	-	TGCGCCAGCAGCTTGGAAGGTTGGCAGCAAGCTTTCTTT	CASSLEGWQQAFF
TRBV5-6	-	TRBJ1-1	TRBD1	TGTGCCAGCAGCTTGGGAGTATCAGGGGGATGGACTGAAGCTTTCTTT	CASSLGVSGGWTEAFF
TRBV9	-	TRBJ1-2	-	TGTGCCAGCAGCGACGCAGGGGACTATGGCTACACCTTC	CASSDAGDYGYTF
TRBV25-1	-	TRBJ1-1	-	TGTGCCAGCAGTACCGGTAGGACTGAAGCTTTCTTT	CASSTGRTEAFF
TRBV9	-	TRBJ2-3	-	TGTGCCAGCAGCGTAGAGTGGGGTGGAACAGATACGCAGTATTTT	CASSVEWGGTDTQYF
TRBV14	-	TRBJ2-5	-	TGTGCCAGCAGCCAAGTTACAGGGCGAGAGACCCAGTACTTC	CASSQVTGRETQYF
TRBV28	-	TRBJ1-2	-	TGTGCCAGCAGTTTATCTGGGGCGAGAGGTGGCTACACCTTC	CASSLSGARGGYTF
TRBV28	few	TRBJ1-5	-	TGTGCCAGCCTGGGGGGGAGCAATCAGCCCCAGCATTTT	CASLGGSNQPQHF
TRBV19	-	TRBJ1-1	-	TGTGCCAGTAGTAATTGGTTGAACACTGAAGCTTTCTTT	CASSNWLNTEAFF
TRBV23-1	few	TRBJ1-2	TRBD1	TGCGCCAGCAGTCAACCGACAGGGTCTGGCTACACCTTC	CASSQPTGSGYTF
TRBV29-1	once	TRBJ1-5	-	TGCAGCATTATGGAGAATAGCAATCAGCCCCAGCATTTT	CSIMENSNQPQHF
TRBV30	-	TRBJ1-5	-	TGTGCCTGGAGTGTCACGGGTACCTATCAGCCCCAGCATTTT	CAWSVTGTYQPQHF
TRBV5-1	-	TRBJ1-4	-	TGCGCCAGCAGCTTGTCGGAGGGTTTGGATGAAAAACTGTTTTTT	CASSLSEGLDEKLFF
TRBV30	-	TRBJ1-1	-	TGTGCCTGGAGTGTACAGGCTAACACTGAAGCTTTCTTT	CAWSVQANTEAFF
TRBV5-4	-	TRBJ2-6	TRBD1	TGTGCCAGCAGCTCGACAGGGGCTGGGGCCAACGTCCTGACTTTC	CASSSTGAGANVLTF
TRBV6-6	-	TRBJ1-1	-	TGTGCCAGCAGTCCCGGAAATGAAGCTTTCTTT	CASSPGNEAFF
TRBV5-4	-	TRBJ2-7	TRBD1	TGTGCCAGCAGCTTGGGGTGGGTACAGGGGGGATCCTACGAGCAGTACTTC	CASSLGWVQGGSYEQYF
TRBV7-9	-	TRBJ1-1	-	TGTGCCAGCAGCCCCCAGGGTTCGGGGGAAAACACTGAAGCTTTCTTT	CASSPQGSGENTEAFF
TRBV30	-	TRBJ2-5	-	TGTGCCTGGCCTCCAGAGACCCAGTACTTC	CAWPPETQYF